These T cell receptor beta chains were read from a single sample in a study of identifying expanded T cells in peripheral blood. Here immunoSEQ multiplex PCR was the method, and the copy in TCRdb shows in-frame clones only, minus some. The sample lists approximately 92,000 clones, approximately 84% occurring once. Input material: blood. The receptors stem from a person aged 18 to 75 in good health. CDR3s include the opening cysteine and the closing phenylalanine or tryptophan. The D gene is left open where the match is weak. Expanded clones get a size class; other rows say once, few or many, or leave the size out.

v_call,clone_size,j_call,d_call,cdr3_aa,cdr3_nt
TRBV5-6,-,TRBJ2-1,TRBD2,CASSPTGGASYNEQFF,TGTGCCAGCAGCCCAACCGGGGGGGCGTCCTACAATGAGCAGTTCTTC
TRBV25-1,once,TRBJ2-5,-,CASSDGLETQYF,TGTGCCAGCAGTGATGGGTTGGAGACCCAGTACTTC
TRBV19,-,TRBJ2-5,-,CASSIVDGETQYF,TGTGCCAGTAGTATAGTTGACGGGGAGACCCAGTACTTC
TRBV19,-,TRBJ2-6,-,CASKKAAISGANVLTF,TGTGCCAGTAAAAAGGCAGCGATCTCTGGGGCCAACGTCCTGACTTTC
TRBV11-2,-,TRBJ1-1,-,CASSSSFGVARVGTEAFF,TGTGCCAGCAGCTCCTCTTTCGGGGTGGCAAGGGTGGGCACTGAAGCTTTCTTT
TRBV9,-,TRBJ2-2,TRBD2,CASSQRGDTGELFF,TGTGCCAGCAGTCAGCGGGGAGACACCGGGGAGCTGTTTTTT
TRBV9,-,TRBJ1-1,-,CASSAGVDTREAFF,TGTGCCAGCAGCGCCGGAGTTGACACACGTGAAGCTTTCTTT
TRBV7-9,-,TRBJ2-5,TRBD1,CASSPTGAGYQETQYF,TGTGCCAGCAGTCCAACAGGGGCCGGGTACCAAGAGACCCAGTACTTC
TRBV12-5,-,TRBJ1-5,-,CASGPGLGGDQAQHF,TGTGCTAGTGGTCCTGGTCTGGGTGGAGATCAGGCCCAGCATTTT
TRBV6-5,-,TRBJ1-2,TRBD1,CASSYYQGAYGYTF,TGTGCCAGCAGTTACTACCAGGGGGCCTATGGCTACACCTTC
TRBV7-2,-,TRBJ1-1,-,CASSLVLGGTEAFF,TGTGCCAGCAGCTTAGTGTTAGGAGGGACTGAAGCTTTCTTT
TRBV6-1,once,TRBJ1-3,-,CASTTPTGILLPIYF,TGTGCCAGCACCACCCCCACAGGCATTCTCCTCCCCATATATTTT
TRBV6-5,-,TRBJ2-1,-,CASSGGYNEQFF,TGTGCCAGCAGTGGCGGGTACAATGAGCAGTTCTTC